The 28 T cell receptor beta chains listed next were all sequenced from one sample in a study of blood T cell repertoires in COVID-19. The assay was immunoSEQ multiplex PCR, and TCRdb's table has in-frame clones only and misses some. The table has roughly 280,000 clones, approximately 91% seen once. Sequences were obtained from peripheral blood. The receptor source for this set is a woman in her twenties or thirties with COVID-19, enrolled during active disease.

This chain links TRBV5-5 with TRBJ1-3, with unresolved D. Deletions cut 1 base from V and 0 bases from J, with 5 bases between. The CDR3 runs 14 residues. CDR1 is SGHKS and CDR2 is YYEKEE in the germline V gene (reference sequence). Written as DNA, the CDR3 is TGTGCCAGCAGCTTGCGGAGCTCTGGAAACACCATATATTTT. Translated: CASSLRSSGNTIYF.

The chain employs TRBV5-5 and TRBJ2-7; no reliable D call. CDR3 length: 13 residues. Trimming shortened V by 4 bases and J by 2 bases, and 10 bases separated the two germline ends. Per germline, CDR1 SGHKS and CDR2 YYEKEE (reference sequence). The CDR3: CASSREPTYEQYF. CDR3 nucleotide sequence: TGTGCCAGCAGCCGAGAACCAACCTACGAGCAGTACTTC.

V usage is TRBV15 and J usage is TRBJ2-3; a weak D match, TRBD1 (5 bases). Germline V gene lookup returns CDR1 LNHNV and CDR2 YYDKDF (reference sequence). CDR3 length: 15 residues. Trimming took off 7 bases at V and 2 bases at J, with 16 bases between the two ends. The CDR3 coding sequence is TGTGCCACCACCCCACGGCCAGGACACACAGATACGCAGTATTTT. Its protein is CATTPRPGHTDTQYF.

The chain recombines TRBV9 with TRBJ2-5; perhaps TRBD2 as D (6 bases). The germline V and J ends were trimmed by 3 bases and 5 bases, with 11 bases remaining between them. CDR1 and CDR2 from the germline V gene are SGDLS and YYNGEE. The CDR3 covers 13 residues. The CDR3 DNA sequence: TGTGCCAGCAGCGGGGAGGTTTGGGAGACCCAGTACTTC. Amino acid sequence: CASSGEVWETQYF.

The rearrangement uses TRBV11-3 and TRBJ2-2; 13 nucleotides match TRBD2. Germline V lookup: CDR1 SGHNT, CDR2 YENEEA. The CDR3 runs to 16 residues. Trimming took 3 bases from V and 7 from J; bases not matched to a gene: 5. The CDR3 here is CASSFTSGRVGGELFF. The CDR3 bases are TGTGCCAGCAGCTTCACTAGCGGGAGGGTTGGCGGGGAGCTGTTTTTT.

This clone is a singleton in its sample. This chain uses TRBV19 with TRBJ2-1; 13 positions agree with TRBD2. The germline CDR1 and CDR2 sequences are LNHDA and SQIVND (reference sequence). Unmatched junction bases numbered 18, after V lost 2 bases and J lost 8 bases. The CDR3 is made up of 20 amino acids. The CDR3 loop reads CASSILPGLAGILGGDEQFF. The CDR3 DNA reads as TGTGCCAGTAGTATACTACCGGGACTAGCGGGAATTCTCGGGGGGGATGAGCAGTTCTTC.

With respect to this clone: This specimen includes other DNA sequences encoding the same CDR3. This chain uses TRBV18 with TRBJ1-5, with 7 bases aligning to TRBD1. CDR1 is KGHSH and CDR2 is LQKENI in the germline V gene. The CDR3 contains 13 residues. V was pared by 3 bases and J by 6 bases, with 2 bases of the junction left unmatched. As DNA, the CDR3 is TGTGCCAGCTCACCCGACAGGGTTCAGCCCCAGCATTTT. It specifies CASSPDRVQPQHF. Together with reference TRBV18 and TRBJ1-5, the CDR3 gives the full variable domain: NAGVMQNPRHLVRRRGQEARLRCSPMKGHSHVYWYRQLPEEGLKFMVYLQKENIIDESGMPKERFSAEFPKEGPSILRIQQVVRGDSAAYFCASSPDRVQPQHFGDGTRLSIL.

The J gene is TRBJ1-1, the V gene TRBV11-2; 9 positions match TRBD1. Looked up from germline, CDR1 is SGHAT and CDR2 is FQNNGV. This CDR3 comprises 14 residues. The V segment lost 7 bases and the J segment 4 bases; nucleotides outside the gene matches: 7. The CDR3 DNA is TGTGCCAGCACTACTGGACAGGGGAGCACTGAAGCTTTCTTT. Translation: CASTTGQGSTEAFF. Together with reference TRBV11-2 and TRBJ1-1, the CDR3 gives the full variable domain: EAGVAQSPRYKIIEKRQSVAFWCNPISGHATLYWYQQILGQGPKLLIQFQNNGVVDDSQLPKDRFSAERLKGVDSTLKIQPAKLEDSAVYLCASTTGQGSTEAFFGQGTRLTVV.

V is TRBV30 and J is TRBJ2-1, with D maybe TRBD2 (7 bases). The germline gives CDR1 GTSNPN, CDR2 SVGIG (reference sequence). This CDR3 is 14 amino acids long. V lost 4 bases and J 6 bases, leaving 16 bases between the germline ends. CDR3 loop: CAWKGGLAGNEQFF. Here the CDR3 DNA reads TGTGCCTGGAAGGGGGGGCTAGCTGGCAATGAGCAGTTCTTC.

The chain recombines TRBV14 with TRBJ2-7; perhaps TRBD1 as D (5 bases). V was trimmed by 6 bases and J by 2 bases, leaving 11 bases between them. CDR1 is SGHDN, CDR2 FVKESK, per germline. The length of the CDR3 is 13 residues. The DNA for the CDR3 is TGTGCCAGCAGACAAACAGGTGCCTACGAGCAGTACTTC. This translates into CASRQTGAYEQYF.

V gene TRBV11-2 combines with J gene TRBJ1-4; D is possibly TRBD1 (5 bases). V was pared by 1 base and J by 7 bases, with 16 bases between. CDR3 length: 16 residues. Germline CDR1 and CDR2: SGHAT and FQNNGV. The CDR3 sequence is CASSLGRRAGGEKLFF. As DNA, the CDR3 is TGTGCCAGCAGCTTAGGCCGACGGGCGGGGGGTGAAAAACTGTTTTTT.

The chain uses TRBV6-1 and TRBJ2-7, with D possibly TRBD1 on 5 matching bases. Per the germline V gene, CDR1 is MNHNS and CDR2 is SASEGT. The CDR3 is 18 residues long. The ends were cut back, 1 base at V and 0 bases at J, with 19 bases in the middle. The CDR3 DNA reads as TGTGCCAGCAGTGAAGTTTTTTTTGGGGCAGGAGTCTCCTACGAGCAGTACTTC. This gives the protein CASSEVFFGAGVSYEQYF.

V is TRBV10-3 and J is TRBJ1-5; tentative D call: TRBD1 (5 bases). V dropped 4 bases and J dropped 5 bases, with 9 bases sitting between them. The germline V gene has CDR1 ENHRY and CDR2 SYGVKD. This CDR3 has 13 residues. The CDR3 region has the DNA TGTGCCATCAGTGGGGGAGGGGATCAGCCCCAGCATTTT. This translates into CAISGGGDQPQHF.

The chain joins TRBV10-3 to TRBJ1-1; TRBD1 is a possible D gene (6 bases). This CDR3 is 14 amino acids long. Deletions cut 7 bases from V and 0 bases from J, with 12 bases between. Germline CDR1 reads ENHRY; CDR2 reads SYGVKD. This chain's CDR3 is CAITPTGLNTEAFF. CDR3 bases: TGTGCCATCACCCCGACAGGACTGAACACTGAAGCTTTCTTT.

The J gene is TRBJ2-3, the V gene TRBV24-1; the match to TRBD1 covers 7 bases. The CDR3 length is 16 residues. Per the germline V gene, CDR1 is KGHDR and CDR2 is SFDVKD. V was clipped by 4 bases and J by 0 bases; unmatched bases: 6. The CDR3 sequence is CATSDSHRGSTDTQYF. The DNA for the CDR3 is TGTGCCACCAGTGACTCCCACAGGGGTAGCACAGATACGCAGTATTTT.

V gene TRBV4-1 combines with J gene TRBJ1-4; perhaps TRBD1 as D (6 bases). CDR3 length: 16 residues. In germline, CDR1 is MGHRA, CDR2 YSYEKL. Trimming cost V 3 bases and J 8 bases, with 19 bases left between them. The CDR3 coding sequence is TGCGCCAGCAGCCAGTTTCGGGCAGGGGCTGGGGAAAAACTGTTTTTT. As protein: CASSQFRAGAGEKLFF.

The sample holds one count of this clone. In DNA, the CDR3 is TGTGCCAGCAGTTACCCGGATACTAGCGGTAAAGAGACCCAGTACTTC. It translates to CASSYPDTSGKETQYF. The rearrangement links TRBV6-7 to TRBJ2-5, with 8 nucleotides matching TRBD2. TRBV6-7 belongs to the ORF category, with a function that is uncertain. This CDR3 contains 16 residues. The junction had 8 bases not matched to a gene; V was cut back by 2 bases and J by 3 bases.

This clone has just a few counts. V is TRBV7-2 and J is TRBJ2-3, with D possibly being TRBD2 (6 bases). Germline V CDR1 and CDR2: SGHTA, FQGNSA. This CDR3 is 13 amino acids long. The V end lost 11 bases, the J end lost 0 bases, and 12 bases lay between the germline ends. This CDR3 reads CAPRDLSTDTQYF. For the CDR3, the DNA is TGTGCCCCCCGGGACTTAAGCACAGATACGCAGTATTTT.

The chain joins TRBV29-1 to TRBJ2-7; TRBD1 matches at 7 bases. CDR3 length: 15 amino acids. Germline values: CDR1 SQVTM, CDR2 ANQGSEA. The V and J ends lost 4 bases and 4 bases, in that order; junction bases with no gene match: 13. CDR3 residues: CSVGAIQGSGYEQYF. CDR3 nucleotides: TGCAGCGTTGGAGCGATACAGGGGTCCGGGTACGAGCAGTACTTC.

J is TRBJ2-7 and V is TRBV27; TRBD1 aligns across 8 bases. This CDR3 is 14 amino acids long. The V gene end was trimmed by 5 bases and the J gene end by 6 bases; junction bases not matched to a gene: 9. The germline gives CDR1 MNHEY, CDR2 SMNVEV (reference sequence). CDR3 in amino acids: CASSPRQGSGEQYF. The DNA of the CDR3 is TGTGCCAGCAGTCCTCGACAGGGGTCGGGCGAGCAGTACTTC.

About this clone itself: Sequence at one end of the junction differs from germline and may be a read error. The chain is built from TRBV6-2 or TRBV6-3 and TRBJ2-1; 11 bases align to TRBD2. Germline CDR1 reads MNHEY; CDR2 reads SVGEGT. The CDR3 contains 20 residues. The CDR3 nucleotides read TGTGCCAGCAGTTACTCTCGGCTAGCGGGAGGACCCCCCTCCTTCAATGAGCAGTTCTTC. It codes for CASSYSRLAGGPPSFNEQFF.

The J gene is TRBJ1-2, the V gene TRBV5-4; tentative D call: TRBD1 (6 bases). Trimming removed 4 bases at V and 7 bases at J, with 14 bases between. Germline V gene data show CDR1 as SGHNT and CDR2 as YYREEE (reference sequence). The CDR3 consists of 13 residues. CDR3 protein: CASSRHRDAGYTF. The CDR3 DNA reads TGTGCCAGCAGCCGGCACAGGGACGCTGGCTACACCTTC.

This clone appeared a single time. The J gene is TRBJ2-7, the V gene TRBV6-1, with 14 bases identical to TRBD2. V shed 5 bases and J 7 bases; nucleotides not matched to a gene: 7. The germline gives CDR1 MNHNS, CDR2 SASEGT. The CDR3 loop spans 15 amino acids. The DNA of the CDR3 is TGTGCCAGCAGTTGGGGACTAGCGGGAGTGGGAGAGCAGTACTTC. Translated, it gives CASSWGLAGVGEQYF.

The chain couples TRBV4-3 to TRBJ2-1, with 11 bases matching TRBD2. The CDR3 covers 17 residues. Germline CDR1 LGHNA, CDR2 YSLEER. The junction had 5 bases not matched to a gene; V was cut back by 4 bases and J by 0 bases. CDR3 sequence reads: CASSPRLAGTSYNEQFF. The CDR3 DNA reads as TGCGCCAGCAGCCCCCGACTAGCGGGAACCTCCTACAATGAGCAGTTCTTC.

A single count supports this clone. This rearrangement joins TRBV10-3 to TRBJ1-1; 12 bases align to TRBD1. CDR3 length: 15 residues. V was clipped by 3 bases and J by 5 bases; unmatched bases: 4. From germline, CDR1 is ENHRY and CDR2 SYGVKD. CDR3: CAISEPGQGATEAFF. DNA of the CDR3: TGTGCCATCAGTGAACCGGGACAGGGGGCTACTGAAGCTTTCTTT.

The chain uses TRBV4-1 and TRBJ2-7; 8 positions match TRBD2. Germline CDR1 and CDR2: MGHRA and YSYEKL. The junction had 7 bases not matched to a gene; V was cut back by 4 bases and J by 2 bases. This CDR3 has 15 residues. The CDR3 spells CASSPVREGTYEQYF. CDR3 nucleotide sequence: TGCGCCAGCAGCCCCGTTCGGGAGGGGACCTACGAGCAGTACTTC.

V and J are TRBV7-2 and TRBJ1-2, with D uncertain. The CDR3 runs 13 residues. Trimming took 4 bases from V and 8 from J, leaving 14 bases between them. CDR1 is SGHTA, CDR2 FQGNSA, per germline. The chain's CDR3 is CASSSPPEGGYTF. DNA for the CDR3: TGTGCCAGCAGCTCTCCTCCAGAGGGCGGCTACACCTTC.

This chain connects TRBV12-3 or TRBV12-4 to TRBJ1-2, with 8 bases fitting TRBD1. V lost 6 bases, J lost 8 bases, and 5 bases stayed unmatched. This CDR3 is 12 amino acids long. CDR3 sequence (DNA): TGTGCCAGCAGCCCAGGGGGCCGCGGCTACACCTTC. The encoded protein is CASSPGGRGYTF.